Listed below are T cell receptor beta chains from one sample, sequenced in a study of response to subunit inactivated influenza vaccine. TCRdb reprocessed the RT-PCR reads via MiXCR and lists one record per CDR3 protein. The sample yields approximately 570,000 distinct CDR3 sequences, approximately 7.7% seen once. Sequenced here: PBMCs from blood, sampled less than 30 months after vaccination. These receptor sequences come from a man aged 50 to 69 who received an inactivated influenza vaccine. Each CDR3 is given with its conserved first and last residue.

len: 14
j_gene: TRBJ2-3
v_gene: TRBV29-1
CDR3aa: CSVDILSSTDTQYF

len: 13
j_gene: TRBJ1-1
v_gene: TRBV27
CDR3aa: CASKKLGRTEAFF

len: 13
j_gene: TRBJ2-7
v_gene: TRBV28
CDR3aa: CASSSSGRGEQYF

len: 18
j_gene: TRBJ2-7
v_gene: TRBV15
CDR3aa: CATSRDWSLRYRKYEQYF

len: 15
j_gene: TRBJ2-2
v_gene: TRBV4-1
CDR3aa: CASRQGMYTTGELFF

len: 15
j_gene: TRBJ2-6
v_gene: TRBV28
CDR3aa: CASRPGWLGANVLTF

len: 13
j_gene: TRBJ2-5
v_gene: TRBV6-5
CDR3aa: CASSYRDGETQYF

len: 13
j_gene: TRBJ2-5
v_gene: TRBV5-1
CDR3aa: CASRRTGDETQYF

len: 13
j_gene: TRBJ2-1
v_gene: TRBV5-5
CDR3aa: CASSPAVLREQFF

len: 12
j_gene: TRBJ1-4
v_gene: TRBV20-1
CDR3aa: CSAPQAGEKLFF

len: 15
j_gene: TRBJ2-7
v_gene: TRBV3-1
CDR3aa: CASSHTPTGANEQYF

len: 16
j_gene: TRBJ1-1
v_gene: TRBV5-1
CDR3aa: CASSLERGRMNTEAFF

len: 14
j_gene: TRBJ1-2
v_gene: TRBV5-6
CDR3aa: CASIRENGPGGYTF

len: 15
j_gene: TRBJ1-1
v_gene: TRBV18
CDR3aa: CASSPQGQGGTEAFF

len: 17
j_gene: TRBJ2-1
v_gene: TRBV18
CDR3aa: CASSRLTSETSYNEQFF

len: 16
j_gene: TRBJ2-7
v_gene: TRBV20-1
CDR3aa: CCAGTSGGGDSYEQYF

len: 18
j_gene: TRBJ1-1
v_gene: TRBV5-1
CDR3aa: CASSRREGQGGVNTEAFF

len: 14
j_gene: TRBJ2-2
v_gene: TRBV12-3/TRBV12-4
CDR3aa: CASRTGRTNGELFF

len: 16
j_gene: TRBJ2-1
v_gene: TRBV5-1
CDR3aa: CASSLGSQGVYNEQFF

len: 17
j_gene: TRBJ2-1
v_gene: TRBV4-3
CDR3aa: CASSQDLAGARYNEQFF

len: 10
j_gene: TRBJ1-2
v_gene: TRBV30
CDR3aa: CAGEGYGYTF

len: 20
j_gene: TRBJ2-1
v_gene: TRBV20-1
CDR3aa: CSARDRGGGSGRIAYNEQFF

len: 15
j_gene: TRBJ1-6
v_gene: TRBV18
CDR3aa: CASSPDRQGYSPLHF

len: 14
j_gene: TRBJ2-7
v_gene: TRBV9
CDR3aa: CASSVGWGVYEQYF

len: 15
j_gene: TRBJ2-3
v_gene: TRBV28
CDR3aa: CASEGHALSTDTQYF

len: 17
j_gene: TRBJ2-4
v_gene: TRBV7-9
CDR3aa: CASSLALAGLAKNIQYF

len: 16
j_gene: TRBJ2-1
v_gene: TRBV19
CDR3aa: CASSIAGTGSGNEQFF

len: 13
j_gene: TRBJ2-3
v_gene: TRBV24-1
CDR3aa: CATGTENTDTQYF

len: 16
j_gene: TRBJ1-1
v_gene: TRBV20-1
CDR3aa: CSASKGMGVLNTEAFF

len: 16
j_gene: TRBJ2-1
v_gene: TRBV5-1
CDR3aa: CASSILAGVTYNEQFF

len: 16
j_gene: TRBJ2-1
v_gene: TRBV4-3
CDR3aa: CASSQEVLAGGPEQFF

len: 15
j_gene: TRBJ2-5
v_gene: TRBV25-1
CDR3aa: CASSPPITGEETQYF

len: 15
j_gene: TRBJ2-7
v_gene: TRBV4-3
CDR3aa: CASSQDLGSSYEQYF

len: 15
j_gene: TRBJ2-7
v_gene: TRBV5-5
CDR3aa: CASSYLWGERYEQYF

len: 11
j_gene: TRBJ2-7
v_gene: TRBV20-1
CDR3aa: CSAREPPEQYF

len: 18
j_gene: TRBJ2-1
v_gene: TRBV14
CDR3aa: CASSQDRTSGGTYNEQFF

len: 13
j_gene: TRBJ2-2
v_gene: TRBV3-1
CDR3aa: CASSQVRSGELFF

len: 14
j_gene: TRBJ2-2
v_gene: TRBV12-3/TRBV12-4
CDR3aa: CASSPNSLAGELFF

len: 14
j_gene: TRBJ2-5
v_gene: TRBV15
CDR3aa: CATSSGRTVETQYF

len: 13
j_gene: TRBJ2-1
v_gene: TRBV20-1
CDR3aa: CSAWTSGRDEQFF

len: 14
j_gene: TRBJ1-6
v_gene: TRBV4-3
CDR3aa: CASSREAFNSPLHF

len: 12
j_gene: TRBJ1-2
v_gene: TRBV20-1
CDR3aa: CSAKAQIDGYTF

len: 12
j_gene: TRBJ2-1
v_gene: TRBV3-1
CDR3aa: CASSQDPREQFF

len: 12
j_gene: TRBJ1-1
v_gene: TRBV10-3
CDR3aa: CATRTFGTEAFF

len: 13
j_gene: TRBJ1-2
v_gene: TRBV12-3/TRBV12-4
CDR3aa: CASGPGYNYGYTF

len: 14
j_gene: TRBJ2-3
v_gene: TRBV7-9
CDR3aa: CASSFDRLADTQYF

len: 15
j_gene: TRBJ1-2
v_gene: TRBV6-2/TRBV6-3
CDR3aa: CASSYGYQLNYGYTF

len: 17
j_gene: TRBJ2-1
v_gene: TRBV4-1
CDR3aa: CASSNSGRALSYNEQFF

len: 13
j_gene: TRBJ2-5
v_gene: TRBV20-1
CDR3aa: CSAKDSRSETQYF

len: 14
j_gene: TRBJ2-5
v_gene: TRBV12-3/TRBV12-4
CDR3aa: CASRGFGSVETQYF

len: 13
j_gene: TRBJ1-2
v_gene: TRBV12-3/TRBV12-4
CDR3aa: CASSLRGRDGYTF

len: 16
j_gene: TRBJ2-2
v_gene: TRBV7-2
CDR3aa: CASSPSRRGRGGELFF